The sequence of this T cell receptor (beta chain) was determined in a study of blood T cell repertoires in COVID-19 (dated by TCRdb to 2018 to 2021). For the study in its entirety: Samples from collaborators originated in the United States, Italy and Spain and spanned both the acute and convalescent phases of COVID-19. The prospective study material was composed of cDNA or gDNA derived from T cells, B-cell-depleted T cells, or PBMCs. The dataset comprised deeply sampled blood TCRbeta repertoires from subjects exposed to, actively infected with, or recovered from COVID-19. The repertoires were released in a freely available public database meant as a resource for research on the immune response to SARS-CoV-2. The samples were drawn from two sources: the first 160 participants of the ongoing ImmuneRACE study, and 950 to 1,500 subjects contributed by 6 global collaborators. Sample metadata almost always included a de-identified subject ID, COVID-19 status, age in years and sex. Where available, HLA class I and class II types were taken from metadata supplied by the sample provider and were not determined by assay-based typing. Overall study outcomes, separate from this receptor: The amount of clinical and demographic metadata varied by source and participant and was provided uncurated.

The immunoSEQ Assay, a bias-controlled multiplex PCR, was used to amplify TCRbeta CDR3 regions from genomic DNA. Per the authors' processing: Nucleated cell counts per sample were estimated from amplification of reference gene primers within the assay. Sequence reads were collapsed and filtered to measure the absolute abundance of every unique TCRbeta CDR3 rearrangement. Productive Simpson clonality was computed per sample as the square root of Simpson's diversity index over productive rearrangements. TCRdb took over this immuneACCESS table, retaining in-frame rearrangements with V and J assigned. Such tables are incomplete; in checked studies, under half of the missing clones stem from an unresolved V gene, and the remainder is unexplained. Clone size and V and J calls were adopted from that table, with D and trimming inferred from the DNA. The sample table holds about 390,000 clones, of which around 87% were seen once. Clones ranked in the top ten supply about 2.3% of the sample.

Taken from the germline V gene, the CDR1 and CDR2 loops are ENHRY and SYGVKD. The CDR3 sequence holds 14 residues, the cysteine and phenylalanine included. CDR3 DNA is the only sequence kept; it has 42 bases, read in frame from the first base. A distance of 20 bases separates the germline ends of V and J, which lose 10 bases and 5 bases respectively. With regard to this clone: The antigen this receptor binds is unknown. Base-call qualities are not available, and no considerably larger clone is one nucleotide away.

One collaborating source in Seattle enrolled patients during active infection and followed them longitudinally through the course of disease. Collaborating institutions collected whole blood in K2EDTA tubes following their own protocols. Collaborator samples were shipped for TCRbeta analysis as frozen whole blood, isolated PBMCs, or DNA extracted from either sample type. Sequences were obtained from peripheral blood. Recombination connected TRBV10-3 to TRBJ1-1, with no reliable assignment of the D segment. The receptor was derived from a woman aged 55-70 years with COVID-19, enrolled during active disease. The CDR3 region: CASEATGSGTEAFF. The nucleotide sequence reads TGTGCCAGTGAAGCGACCGGATCTGGGACTGAAGCTTTCTTT.